The source of this TCR beta chain is a study of T cells in Graves' hyperthyroidism and ophthalmopathy. General study points: Researchers found most expanded thyroid clonotypes above 0.001 in blood as well.

Deletions cut 6 bases from V and 3 bases from J, with 11 bases between. The length of the CDR3 is 13 residues. This clonotype showed up just a few times. Antigen unknown. Hyperthyroidism in the patients, aged 18 to 65, was newly diagnosed and under 2 months in duration. Together with thyroid ultrasound, orbital computed tomography, serum thyroxine and TRAb, clinical symptoms were used for diagnoses. TCR beta CDR3 region amplification was performed from RNA transcripts. During a first-round RT-PCR of the TCR CDR3, the HTBI primer set was used. TCRdb reprocessed the multiplex PCR reads with MiXCR, giving one entry per CDR3 protein. This sample yields hundreds of thousands of distinct CDR3 sequences, of which around 45% are seen a single time; about 8.2% belongs to the top ten.

The rearrangement uses TRBV12-3 or TRBV12-4 and TRBJ1-2; D might be TRBD1 (5 bases). The sample was peripheral blood or thyroid tissue (not recorded which). The origin of this receptor is a woman between 18 and 29 years old with Graves' hyperthyroidism. The CDR3 loop reads CASRAKGDYGYTF. In nucleotides, the CDR3 is TGTGCCAGCAGGGCGAAAGGGGACTATGGCTACACCTTC.